One sample yielded the 19 T cell receptor beta chains listed below, sequenced in a study of OX40 agonist ivuxolimab in advanced cancers. Here immunoSEQ multiplex PCR was the method, and the copy in TCRdb shows in-frame clones only, minus some. The sample records 70,000 or so clones, approximately 86% being singletons. The sample was CD4+ or CD8+ T cells sorted from blood, taken in a trial of the OX40 agonist ivuxolimab. The receptors stem from an adult with an advanced solid tumor such as melanoma, head and neck, liver or kidney cancer.

This chain links TRBV5-6 with TRBJ2-5; D is unclear. The V end lost 5 bases, the J end lost 2 bases, and 13 bases lay between the germline ends. The V gene's germline CDR1 is SGHDT and CDR2 YYEEEE. The CDR3 contains 14 residues. The CDR3 nucleotides are TGTGCCAGCAGTCCGACCGATCTTCAAGAGACCCAGTACTTC. Translation: CASSPTDLQETQYF.

This chain uses TRBV7-2 with TRBJ2-1, with D perhaps TRBD2 (5 bases). The length of the CDR3 is 16 residues. The V end was cut by 4 bases, the J end by 5 bases, with 18 bases between. Germline-derived CDR1 and CDR2 are SGHTA and FQGNSA. The CDR3 DNA is TGTGCCAGCAGCTCCTCCCGAGGGCTGGTTAACAATGAGCAGTTCTTC. This encodes CASSSSRGLVNNEQFF.

This clone was found a few times. V and J are TRBV4-1 and TRBJ1-2; D unclear. Trimming cost V 2 bases and J 2 bases, with 15 bases left between them. The CDR3 has 16 residues. Germline values: CDR1 MGHRA, CDR2 YSYEKL. DNA for the CDR3: TGCGCCAGCAGCCAACCCTTCGCGAAGCGAAACTATGGCTACACCTTC. It encodes CASSQPFAKRNYGYTF.

The chain employs TRBV2 and TRBJ1-1; D is unclear. This CDR3 region has 13 residues. Per germline, CDR1 SNHLY and CDR2 FYNNEI. V shed 1 base and J shed 11 bases, with 14 bases lying between them. The CDR3 region has the DNA TGTGCCAGCAGTGAAGTTCGAGGAGGGCTCGCTTTCTTT. This gives the protein CASSEVRGGLAFF.

This rearrangement joins TRBV4-2 to TRBJ2-5; 7 bases fit TRBD2. Per germline, CDR1 LGHNA and CDR2 YNFKEQ. CDR3 length: 15 residues. V lost 3 bases and J lost 5; bases outside the gene matches: 9. The CDR3 DNA reads as TGTGCCAGCAGCCAGAAGCGGGACTACCGGGAGACCCAGTACTTC. It is translated as CASSQKRDYRETQYF.

This chain uses TRBV9 with TRBJ1-6, with TRBD1 matching 9 bases. This CDR3 has 15 amino acids. The germline gives CDR1 SGDLS, CDR2 YYNGEE. The ends lost 3 bases at V and 11 bases at J; junction bases unmatched: 9. The CDR3 loop reads CASSETGTGLAPLHF. The CDR3 nucleotides are TGTGCCAGCAGCGAAACCGGGACAGGGCTCGCACCCCTCCACTTT.

The rearrangement links TRBV2 to TRBJ2-1; 11 bases map to TRBD2. Germline V gene data show CDR1 as SNHLY and CDR2 as FYNNEI. The ends lost 7 bases at V and 7 bases at J; junction bases unmatched: 6. The CDR3 is made up of 14 amino acids. The CDR3 DNA is TGTGCCAGCATCACGGGACTAGCGGAGAATGAGCAGTTCTTC. This codes for CASITGLAENEQFF. Full variable domain (rest looked up from reference TRBV2 and TRBJ2-1): EPEVTQTPSHQVTQMGQEVILRCVPISNHLYFYWYRQILGQKVEFLVSFYNNEISEKSEIFDDQFSVERPDGSNFTLKIRSTKLEDSAMYFCASITGLAENEQFFGPGTRLTVL.

The rearrangement joins TRBV5-4 to TRBJ2-6; 7 bases align to TRBD1. Losses at the gene ends were 3 bases for V and 3 bases for J; bases not matched to a gene: 3. Germline V lookup: CDR1 SGHNT, CDR2 YYREEE (reference sequence). The CDR3 consists of 15 residues. The CDR3 DNA reads as TGTGCCAGCAGCTCCCCAGGGGGTGGGGCCAACGTCCTGACTTTC. Translated: CASSSPGGGANVLTF.

V and J are TRBV4-3 and TRBJ1-2; 7 bases match TRBD1. J lost 5 bases, V lost 1 base, and 13 bases had no gene match. Per the germline V gene, CDR1 is LGHNA and CDR2 is YSLEER. The CDR3 covers 17 residues. In DNA form, the CDR3 reads TGCGCCAGCAGCCAAGTCACCGGGAGGGGGCGAATGTATGGCTACACCTTC. Translation gives CASSQVTGRGRMYGYTF.

The chain has TRBV6-6 and TRBJ2-5; 7 positions agree with TRBD1. This CDR3 is built from 14 residues. V lost 6 bases and J lost 1; bases outside the gene matches: 5. CDR1 is MNHNY and CDR2 is SVGAGI in the germline V gene (reference sequence). The CDR3 DNA follows: TGTGCCAGCAGGGCGGACAGGATCCAAGAGACCCAGTACTTC. Translation gives CASRADRIQETQYF.

V gene TRBV11-2 combines with J gene TRBJ2-7, with D hard to call. This CDR3 is built from 14 residues. V was cut by 6 bases and J by 6 bases, with 18 bases left in between. The germline CDR1 and CDR2 sequences are SGHAT and FQNNGV. This CDR3 reads CASRSFGQPSEQYF. DNA of the CDR3: TGTGCCAGCAGGTCGTTTGGTCAGCCTTCCGAGCAGTACTTC.

This rearrangement joins TRBV5-4 to TRBJ2-3; weak D call: TRBD2 (6 bases). V lost 1 base and J lost 4, with 13 bases in between. Germline-derived CDR1 and CDR2 are SGHNT and YYREEE (reference sequence). The CDR3 consists of 15 residues. The CDR3 DNA reads as TGTGCCAGCAGCTTGAGGTCGGGAGTCGCAGATACGCAGTATTTT. It encodes CASSLRSGVADTQYF. The entire variable domain, with the rest obtained from reference TRBV5-4 and TRBJ2-3, is as follows: ETGVTQSPTHLIKTRGQQVTLRCSSQSGHNTVSWYQQALGQGPQFIFQYYREEENGRGNFPPRFSGLQFPNYSSELNVNALELDDSALYLCASSLRSGVADTQYFGPGTRLTVL.

The rearrangement links TRBV9 to TRBJ2-7; tentatively, D is TRBD2 (6 bases). Germline V lookup: CDR1 SGDLS, CDR2 YYNGEE. The germline V and J ends were trimmed by 1 base and 7 bases, with 15 bases remaining between them. The CDR3 loop spans 14 amino acids. In DNA form, the CDR3 reads TGTGCCAGCAGCGTACTAGATTCGGAGGGTGAGCAGTACTTC. Protein product: CASSVLDSEGEQYF.

The J gene is TRBJ2-3, the V gene TRBV4-1; no reliable D call. Looked up from germline, CDR1 is MGHRA and CDR2 is YSYEKL. V lost 0 bases and J 7 bases, leaving 11 bases between the germline ends. This CDR3 comprises 14 residues. CDR3 bases: TGCGCCAGCAGCCAAGATACGAGGACGAATACGCAGTATTTT. Amino acids: CASSQDTRTNTQYF.

V gene TRBV30 combines with J gene TRBJ1-5; 9 bases map to TRBD1. The CDR3 totals 16 residues. Per germline, CDR1 GTSNPN and CDR2 SVGIG (reference sequence). Trimming cost V 3 bases and J 7 bases; bases outside gene matches: 13. The CDR3 DNA reads TGTGCCTGGAGCGCGGCGGGACAGGGTCTGGAACAGCCCCAGCATTTT. It is translated as CAWSAAGQGLEQPQHF.

The V and J genes are TRBV28 and TRBJ2-5, with TRBD2 matching 8 bases. CDR3 size: 12 residues. J lost 5 bases, V lost 6 bases, and 2 bases had no gene match. Looked up from germline, CDR1 is MDHEN and CDR2 is SYDVKM. CDR3 nucleotides: TGTGCCAGCAGCGGGGGGGTGGAGACCCAGTACTTC. It is translated as CASSGGVETQYF.

The genes are TRBV18 and TRBJ2-7, with 8 bases lining up with TRBD1. The CDR3 has 15 residues. Trimming removed 0 bases from V and 7 bases from J; junction bases left unmatched: 8. The germline gives CDR1 KGHSH, CDR2 LQKENI. The CDR3, as DNA: TGTGCCAGCTCACCACCGGGACAGGCCCCGAGGGAGCAGTACTTC. Its translation: CASSPPGQAPREQYF.

Written as DNA, the CDR3 is TGTGCCAGCAGCTTTACTCCCGGGGAGCTGTTTTTT. It is translated as CASSFTPGELFF. The rearrangement uses TRBV5-8 and TRBJ2-2; no clear D gene. V gave up 2 bases and J gave up 6 bases, with 5 bases separating them. The CDR3 has 12 residues. CDR1 is SGHTS, CDR2 YDEGEE, per germline.

This sequence joins TRBV2 and TRBJ2-6, with TRBD1 matching 7 bases. V shed 4 bases, J shed 2 bases, and the junction held 5 bases outside the gene matches. The germline CDR1 and CDR2 sequences are SNHLY and FYNNEI. CDR3 length: 16 residues. CDR3 DNA sequence: TGTGCCAGCAGTGCCCTACAGGGGACTGGGGCCAACGTCCTGACTTTC. Translation gives CASSALQGTGANVLTF.